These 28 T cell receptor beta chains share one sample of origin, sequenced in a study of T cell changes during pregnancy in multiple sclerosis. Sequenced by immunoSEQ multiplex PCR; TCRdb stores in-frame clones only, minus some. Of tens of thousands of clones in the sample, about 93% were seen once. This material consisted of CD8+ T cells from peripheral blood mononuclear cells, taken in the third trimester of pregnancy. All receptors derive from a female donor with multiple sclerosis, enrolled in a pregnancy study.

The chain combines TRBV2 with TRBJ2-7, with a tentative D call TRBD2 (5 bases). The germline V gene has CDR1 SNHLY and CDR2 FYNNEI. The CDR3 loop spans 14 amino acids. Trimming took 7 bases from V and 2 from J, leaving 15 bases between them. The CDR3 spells CASNSRDYPYEQYF. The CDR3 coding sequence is TGTGCCAGCAACTCTCGGGATTACCCCTACGAGCAGTACTTC.

This CDR3 is CASSLVDRGRTNTGELFF. The CDR3 DNA reads TGTGCCAGCAGCTTAGTGGACAGGGGGCGAACGAACACCGGGGAGCTGTTTTTT. This chain joins TRBV7-2 and TRBJ2-2; TRBD1 matches 11 bases. Germline CDR1 reads SGHTA; CDR2 reads FQGNSA. This CDR3 spans 18 amino acids. The V and J ends lost 1 base and 0 bases, in that order; junction bases with no gene match: 4.

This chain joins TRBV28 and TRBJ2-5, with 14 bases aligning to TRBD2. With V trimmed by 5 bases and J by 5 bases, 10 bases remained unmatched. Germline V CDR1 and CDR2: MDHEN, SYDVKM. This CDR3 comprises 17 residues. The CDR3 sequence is CASSPLIGTSGSETQYF. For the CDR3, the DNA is TGTGCCAGCAGTCCACTAATCGGGACTAGCGGGAGCGAGACCCAGTACTTC.

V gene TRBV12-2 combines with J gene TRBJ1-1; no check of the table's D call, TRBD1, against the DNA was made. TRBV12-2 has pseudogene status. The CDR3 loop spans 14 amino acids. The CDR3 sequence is CASRLGPPGTEAFF. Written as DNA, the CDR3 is TGTGCAAGTCGCTTAGGGCCCCCAGGTACTGAAGCTTTCTTT.

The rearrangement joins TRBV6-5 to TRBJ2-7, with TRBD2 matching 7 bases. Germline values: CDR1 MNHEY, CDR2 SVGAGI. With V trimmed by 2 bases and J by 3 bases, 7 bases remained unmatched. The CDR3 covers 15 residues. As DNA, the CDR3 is TGTGCCAGCAGTTACACCCTAGCGGACCTCTACGAGCAGTACTTC. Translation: CASSYTLADLYEQYF.

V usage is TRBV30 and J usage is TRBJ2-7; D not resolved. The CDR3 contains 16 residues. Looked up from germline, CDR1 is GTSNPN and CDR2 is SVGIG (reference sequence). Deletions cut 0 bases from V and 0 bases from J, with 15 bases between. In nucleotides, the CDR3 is TGTGCCTGGAGTGTCGGTGAGAAGCGAATCTCCTACGAGCAGTACTTC. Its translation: CAWSVGEKRISYEQYF.

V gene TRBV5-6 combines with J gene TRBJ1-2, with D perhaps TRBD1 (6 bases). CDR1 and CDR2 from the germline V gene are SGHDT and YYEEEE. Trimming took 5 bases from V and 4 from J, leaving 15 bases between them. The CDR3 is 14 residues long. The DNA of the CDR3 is TGTGCCAGCAGACCCGCCACAGGGTCCTATGGCTACACCTTC. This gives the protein CASRPATGSYGYTF.

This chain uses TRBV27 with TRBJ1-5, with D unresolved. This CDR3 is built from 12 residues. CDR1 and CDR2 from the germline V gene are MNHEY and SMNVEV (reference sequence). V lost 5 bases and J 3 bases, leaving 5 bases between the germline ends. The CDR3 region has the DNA TGTGCCAGCAGTCCAGTCAATCAGCCCCAGCATTTT. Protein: CASSPVNQPQHF.

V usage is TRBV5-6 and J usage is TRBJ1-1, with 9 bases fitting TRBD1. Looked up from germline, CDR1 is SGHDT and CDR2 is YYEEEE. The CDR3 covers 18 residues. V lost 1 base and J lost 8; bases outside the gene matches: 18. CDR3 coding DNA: TGTGCCAGCAGCTTGATGAGGGGACAGGGTAATCTTTTACGGGAAGCTTTCTTT. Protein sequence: CASSLMRGQGNLLREAFF.

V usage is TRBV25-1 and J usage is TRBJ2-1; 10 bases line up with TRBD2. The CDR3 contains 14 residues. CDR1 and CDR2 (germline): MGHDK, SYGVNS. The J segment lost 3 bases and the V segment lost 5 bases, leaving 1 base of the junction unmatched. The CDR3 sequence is CASSRTSGYNEQFF. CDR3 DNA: TGTGCCAGCAGTCGGACTAGCGGCTACAATGAGCAGTTCTTC.

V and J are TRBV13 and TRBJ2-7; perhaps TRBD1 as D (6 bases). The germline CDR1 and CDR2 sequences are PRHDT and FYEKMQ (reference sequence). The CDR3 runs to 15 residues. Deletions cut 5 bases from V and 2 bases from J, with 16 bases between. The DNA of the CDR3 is TGTGCCAGCAGCCCCCCCGGACAGCACCCCTACGAGCAGTACTTC. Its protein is CASSPPGQHPYEQYF.

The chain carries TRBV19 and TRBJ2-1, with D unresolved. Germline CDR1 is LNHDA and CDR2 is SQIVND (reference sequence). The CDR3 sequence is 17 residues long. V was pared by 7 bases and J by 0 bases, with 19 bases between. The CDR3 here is CASTPGTAPGSYNEQFF. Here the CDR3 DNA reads TGTGCCAGTACTCCAGGTACCGCCCCCGGCTCCTACAATGAGCAGTTCTTC.

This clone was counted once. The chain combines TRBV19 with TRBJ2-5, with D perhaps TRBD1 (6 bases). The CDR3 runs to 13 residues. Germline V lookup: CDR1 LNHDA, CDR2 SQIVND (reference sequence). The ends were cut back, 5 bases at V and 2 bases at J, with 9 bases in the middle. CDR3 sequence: CASSGQGQETQYF. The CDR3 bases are TGTGCCAGTAGTGGGCAGGGGCAAGAGACCCAGTACTTC.

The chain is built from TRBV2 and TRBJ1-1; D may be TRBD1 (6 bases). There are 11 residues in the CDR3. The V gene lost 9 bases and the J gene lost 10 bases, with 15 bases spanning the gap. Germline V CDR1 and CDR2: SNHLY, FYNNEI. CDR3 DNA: TGTGCCAGTCTTGCAATGGGGGCAGCTTTCTTT. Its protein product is CASLAMGAAFF.

The CDR3 loop is CASSTLTGFPYEQYF. DNA of the CDR3: TGTGCCAGCAGTACACTGACAGGCTTCCCCTACGAGCAGTACTTC. V and J are TRBV27 and TRBJ2-7; a possible D gene is TRBD1 (6 bases). The V gene's germline CDR1 is MNHEY and CDR2 SMNVEV (reference sequence). V dropped 5 bases and J dropped 2 bases, with 16 bases sitting between them. The CDR3 loop spans 15 amino acids.

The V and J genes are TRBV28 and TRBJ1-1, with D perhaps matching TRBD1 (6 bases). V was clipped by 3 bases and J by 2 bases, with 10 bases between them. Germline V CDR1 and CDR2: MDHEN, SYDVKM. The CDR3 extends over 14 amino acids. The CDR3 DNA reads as TGTGCCAGCAGTTTGGACAGACCCAACACTGAAGCTTTCTTT. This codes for CASSLDRPNTEAFF.

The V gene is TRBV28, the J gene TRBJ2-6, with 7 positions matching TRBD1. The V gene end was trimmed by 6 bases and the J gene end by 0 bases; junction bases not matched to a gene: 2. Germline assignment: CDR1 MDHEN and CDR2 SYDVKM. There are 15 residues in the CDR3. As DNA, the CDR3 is TGTGCCAGCAGGGACAGGCCCTCTGGGGCCAACGTCCTGACTTTC. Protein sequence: CASRDRPSGANVLTF.

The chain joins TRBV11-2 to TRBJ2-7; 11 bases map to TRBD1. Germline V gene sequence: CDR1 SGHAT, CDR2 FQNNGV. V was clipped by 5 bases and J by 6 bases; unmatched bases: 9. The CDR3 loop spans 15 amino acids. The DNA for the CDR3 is TGTGCCAGCAGCCCCCCGGACAGGGGGCTGGTCGAGCAGTACTTC. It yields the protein CASSPPDRGLVEQYF.

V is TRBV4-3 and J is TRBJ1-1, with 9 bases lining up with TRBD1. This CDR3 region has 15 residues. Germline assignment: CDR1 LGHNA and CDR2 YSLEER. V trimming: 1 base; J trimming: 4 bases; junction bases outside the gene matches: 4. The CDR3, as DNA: TGCGCCAGCAGCCAAGCCACAGGGGGCTTCACTGAAGCTTTCTTT. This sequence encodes CASSQATGGFTEAFF.

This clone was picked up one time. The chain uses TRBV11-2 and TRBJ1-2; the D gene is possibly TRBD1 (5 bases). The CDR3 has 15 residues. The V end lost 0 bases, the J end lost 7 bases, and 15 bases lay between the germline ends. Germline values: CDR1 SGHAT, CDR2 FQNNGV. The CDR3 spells CASSLDYTGDGGYTF. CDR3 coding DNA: TGTGCCAGCAGCTTAGATTATACGGGGGATGGTGGCTACACCTTC.

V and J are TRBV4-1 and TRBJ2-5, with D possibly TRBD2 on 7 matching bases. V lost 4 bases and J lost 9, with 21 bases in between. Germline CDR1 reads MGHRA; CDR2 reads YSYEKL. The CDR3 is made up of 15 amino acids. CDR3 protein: CASSLQDMGEGAQYF. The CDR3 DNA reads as TGCGCCAGCAGCCTCCAAGACATGGGGGAGGGGGCCCAGTACTTC.

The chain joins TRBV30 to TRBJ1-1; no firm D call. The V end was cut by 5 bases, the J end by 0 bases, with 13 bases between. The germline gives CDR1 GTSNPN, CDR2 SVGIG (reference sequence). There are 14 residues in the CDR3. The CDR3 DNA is TGTGCCTGGGCCCCCCGGGAGATGAACACTGAAGCTTTCTTT. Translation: CAWAPREMNTEAFF.

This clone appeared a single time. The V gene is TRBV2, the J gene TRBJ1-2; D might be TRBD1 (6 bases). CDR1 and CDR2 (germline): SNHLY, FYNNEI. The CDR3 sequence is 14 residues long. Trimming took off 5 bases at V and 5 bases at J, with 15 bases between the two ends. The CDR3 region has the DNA TGTGCCAGCAGTAACGTGGACAGATCATATGGCTACACCTTC. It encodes CASSNVDRSYGYTF.

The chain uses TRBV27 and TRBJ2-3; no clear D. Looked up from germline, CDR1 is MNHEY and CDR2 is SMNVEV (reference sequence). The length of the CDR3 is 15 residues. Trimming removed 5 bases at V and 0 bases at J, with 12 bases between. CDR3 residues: CASSPGVLSTDTQYF. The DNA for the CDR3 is TGTGCCAGCAGTCCCGGAGTATTAAGCACAGATACGCAGTATTTT.

The CDR3, as DNA: TGCGCCAGCAGCCAAGATGTATTGGCTAGCATGGGCGAGCAGTACTTC. It specifies CASSQDVLASMGEQYF. The chain joins TRBV4-1 to TRBJ2-7; perhaps TRBD2 as D (5 bases). The CDR3 is 16 amino acids. Germline V gives CDR1 MGHRA, CDR2 YSYEKL. V was pared by 0 bases and J by 6 bases, with 18 bases between.

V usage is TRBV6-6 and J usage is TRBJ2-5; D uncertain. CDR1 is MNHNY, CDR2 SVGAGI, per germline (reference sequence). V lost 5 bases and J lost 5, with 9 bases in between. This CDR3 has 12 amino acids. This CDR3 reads CASSLDGETQYF. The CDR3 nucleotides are TGTGCCAGCAGTCTCGACGGGGAGACCCAGTACTTC.

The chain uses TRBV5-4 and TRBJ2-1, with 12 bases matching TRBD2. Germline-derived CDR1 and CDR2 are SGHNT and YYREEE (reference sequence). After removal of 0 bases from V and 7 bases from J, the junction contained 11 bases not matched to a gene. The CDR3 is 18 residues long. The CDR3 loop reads CASSLARASGRAMNEQFF. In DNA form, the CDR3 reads TGTGCCAGCAGCTTGGCCAGGGCTAGCGGGAGGGCCATGAATGAGCAGTTCTTC.

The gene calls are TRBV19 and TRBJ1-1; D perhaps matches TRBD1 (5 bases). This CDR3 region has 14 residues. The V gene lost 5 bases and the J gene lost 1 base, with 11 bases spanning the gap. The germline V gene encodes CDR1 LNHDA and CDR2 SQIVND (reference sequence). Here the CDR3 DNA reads TGTGCCAGTAGTTACGCCGGGGGGAACACTGAAGCTTTCTTT. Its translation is CASSYAGGNTEAFF.